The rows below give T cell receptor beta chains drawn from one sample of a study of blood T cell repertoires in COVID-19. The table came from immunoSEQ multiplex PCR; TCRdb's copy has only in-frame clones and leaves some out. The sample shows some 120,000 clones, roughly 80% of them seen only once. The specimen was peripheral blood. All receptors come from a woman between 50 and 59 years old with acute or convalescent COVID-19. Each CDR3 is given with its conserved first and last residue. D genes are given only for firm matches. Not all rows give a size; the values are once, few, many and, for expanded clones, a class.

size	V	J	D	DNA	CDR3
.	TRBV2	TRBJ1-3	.	TGTGCCAGCAGGGCTCGGGGGAGCTCTGGAAACACCATATATTTT	CASRARGSSGNTIYF
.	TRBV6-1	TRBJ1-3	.	TGTGCCAGCAGTGAACTAAATGGAAACACCATATATTTT	CASSELNGNTIYF
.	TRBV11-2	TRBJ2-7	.	TGTGCCAGCAGCTTCCTAGGGAGCGAGCAGTACTTC	CASSFLGSEQYF
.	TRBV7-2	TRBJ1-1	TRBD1	TGTGCCAGCAGCTTAGCGGACAGGGGGTACACTGAAGCTTTCTTT	CASSLADRGYTEAFF
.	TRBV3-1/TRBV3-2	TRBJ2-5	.	TGTGCCAGCAGCCAAGTCTCTAGCTTCGGGCGAGAGACCCAGTACTTC	CASSQVSSFGRETQYF
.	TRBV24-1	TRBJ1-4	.	TGTGCCACCAGTGGACGGGGGATTGGAGGGTTTACTAATGAAAAACTGTTTTTT	CATSGRGIGGFTNEKLFF
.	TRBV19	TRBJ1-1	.	TGTGCCAGTAGTCTGAGGGCCAAGGCTGGGACTGAAGCTTTCTTT	CASSLRAKAGTEAFF
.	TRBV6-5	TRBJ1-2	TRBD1	TGTGCCAGCAGGGACAGGGGAAGGGATGGCTACACCTTC	CASRDRGRDGYTF
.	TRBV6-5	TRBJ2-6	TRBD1	TGTGCCGGACAGGGCGCAGGGGCCAACGTCCTGACTTTC	CAGQGAGANVLTF
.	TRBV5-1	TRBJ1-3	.	TGCGCCAGCAGCTTGGGTCCCACCGGGATCTCTGGAAACACCATATATTTT	CASSLGPTGISGNTIYF
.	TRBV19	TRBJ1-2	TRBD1	TGTGCCAGTAGTCCAGAGACAGGGGTAGGCTATGGCTACACCTTC	CASSPETGVGYGYTF
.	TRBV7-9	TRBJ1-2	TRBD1	TGTGCCAGCAGCTCCAGGGACAGGGGAAACTATGGCTACACCTTC	CASSSRDRGNYGYTF
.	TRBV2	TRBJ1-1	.	TGTGCCAGCTTTGCGGGGGCGAGGAACACTGAAGCTTTCTTT	CASFAGARNTEAFF
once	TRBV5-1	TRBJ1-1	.	TGCGCCAGCAGCTTGGACAGGGCGGGCGCTGAAGCTTTCTTT	CASSLDRAGAEAFF
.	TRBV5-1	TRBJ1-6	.	TGCGCCAGCAGCTTGGCGGAGTATAATTCACCCCTCCACTTT	CASSLAEYNSPLHF
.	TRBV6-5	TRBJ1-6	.	TGTGCCAGCGACCGGGGTCATAATTCACCCCTCCACTTT	CASDRGHNSPLHF
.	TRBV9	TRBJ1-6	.	TGTGCCAGCAGCCCAAGACAGACATCCTTTAATTCACCCCTCCACTTT	CASSPRQTSFNSPLHF
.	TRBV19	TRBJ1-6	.	TGTGCCAGTACGAGGGGGAGCTCCTATAATTCACCCCTCCACTTT	CASTRGSSYNSPLHF
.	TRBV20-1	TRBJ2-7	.	TGCAGTGCTTCCAGGGTCTACGAGCAGTACTTC	CSASRVYEQYF
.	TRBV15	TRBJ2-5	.	TGTGCCACCAGCACCCGGACCGGCGGGGAGACCCAGTACTTC	CATSTRTGGETQYF
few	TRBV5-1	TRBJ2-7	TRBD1	TGCGCCAGCAGCAATCCGGGACAGGGCGTCGAGCAGTACTTC	CASSNPGQGVEQYF
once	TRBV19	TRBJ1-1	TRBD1	TGTGCCAGTACGGGGACAGCTCGAGGCTGGGGGAACACTGAAGCTTTCTTT	CASTGTARGWGNTEAFF
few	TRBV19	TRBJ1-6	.	TGTGCCAGTAGTAAATGGGGGCGCTGGGATTCACCCCTCCACTTT	CASSKWGRWDSPLHF
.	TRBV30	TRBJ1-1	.	TGTGCCTGGACCACAGGGATGAACACTGAAGCTTTCTTT	CAWTTGMNTEAFF
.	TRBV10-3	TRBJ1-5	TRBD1	TGTGCCATCAGTTCCGGGACAGGGTGGGAGCCCCAGCATTTT	CAISSGTGWEPQHF
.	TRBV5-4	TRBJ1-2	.	TGTGCCAGCAGCTTGGACGTAGACTATGGCTACACCTTC	CASSLDVDYGYTF
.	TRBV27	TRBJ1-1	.	TGTGCCAGCCGAACCGCAGGGTTTACTGAAGCTTTCTTT	CASRTAGFTEAFF
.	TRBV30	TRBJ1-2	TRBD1	TGTGCCTGGAGTGTACTTGGACAGGGGGTAGGGGGCTACACCTTC	CAWSVLGQGVGGYTF